Described below is a single T cell receptor beta chain sequence and its context. The antigen remains undetermined. This sample is part of a study of T cell repertoires in cytomegalovirus infection. Study information: The study used recently identified HLA-C-restricted and well-studied HLA-B-restricted CMV epitopes. It can be stated that public TCR beta signatures indicated CMV infection as well as a matching HLA type. Study-wide findings and caveats: In two of eight donors, the top clonotype was HLA-C-restricted CMV-specific. Carriers of CMV and the relevant HLA type were discriminated by public TCR beta frequency.

Via MiXCR, TCRdb re-called the reads, giving one row per CDR3 protein. The sample has tens of thousands of distinct CDR3 sequences, around half seen once. Sequencing used CD8+ T cells from cultured PBMCs, obtained from culture after CMV antigen stimulation. The clonotype was recovered from a human donor in good health (CMV status not recorded). Some clones in this sample may be carry-over from other donors' samples.

DNA for the CDR3: TGTGCCAGCAGAAGGGACATTAGCAATCAGCCCCAGCATTTT. Translated: CASRRDISNQPQHF. The chain is built from TRBV28 and TRBJ1-5; a possible D gene is TRBD1 (6 bases). The CDR3 is 14 residues long. V gave up 6 bases and J gave up 0 bases, with 9 bases separating them. Germline CDR1 is MDHEN and CDR2 is SYDVKM.